This entry lists 30 T cell receptor beta chains sequenced from one sample in a study of radiation and T cells in renal cell carcinoma (dated by TCRdb to about 2020). Taken with the paper, the label for time point translates to: baseline pretreatment blood. Read against the paper, the sample's treatment or condition label means: 15 Gy SBRT to primary tumor, nephrectomy 4 weeks later. Preparation of the library involved the immunoSEQ multiplex PCR assay. TCRdb's version of the immuneACCESS table is confined to in-frame rearrangements and falls short of the full clone set. An unresolved V gene accounts for under half of the shortfall where checked; the remainder is of unknown origin. Across this sample there are about 130,000 clones, with 70% to 90% seen only once. The ten largest make up about 12% of the sample. Sample: blood, taken from a patient whose treatment included radiotherapy and nephrectomy. The receptor source for this set is a woman aged 45-65 years with renal cell carcinoma.

V gene TRBV5-1 combines with J gene TRBJ1-1, with TRBD1 as a possible D gene (5 bases). CDR3 length: 13 residues. Trimming removed 2 bases from V and 4 bases from J, with 9 bases in between. CDR1 SGHRS and CDR2 YFSETQ come from the germline V gene. CDR3 coding DNA: TGCGCCAGCAGCTTCAACGGGGGCACTGAAGCTTTCTTT. It codes for CASSFNGGTEAFF.

This sequence joins TRBV5-6 and TRBJ2-5; D may match TRBD1 or TRBD2 (6 bases each). Germline lookup yields CDR1 SGHDT and CDR2 YYEEEE. CDR3 length equals 16 residues. V lost 0 bases to trimming and J lost 3 bases, with 15 bases between them. CDR3 region: CASSLGLGGWEETQYF. The CDR3 DNA reads TGTGCCAGCAGCTTGGGTTTGGGGGGCTGGGAAGAGACCCAGTACTTC.

The gene calls are TRBV2 and TRBJ1-2; D unresolved. Germline values: CDR1 SNHLY, CDR2 FYNNEI. V gave up 3 bases and J gave up 4 bases, with 15 bases separating them. The CDR3 covers 15 residues. Here the CDR3 DNA reads TGTGCCAGCAGTGAGAACTGGACGTTCGGCTATGGCTACACCTTC. Amino acid sequence: CASSENWTFGYGYTF.

The rearrangement joins TRBV6-5 to TRBJ1-1, with D hard to call. The germline CDR1 and CDR2 sequences are MNHEY and SVGAGI. The V and J ends lost 6 bases and 7 bases respectively, with 15 bases between them. The CDR3 loop spans 13 amino acids. The CDR3 DNA follows: TGTGCCAGCAGCACCTCGGCAGGCGGTGAAGCTTTCTTT. This sequence encodes CASSTSAGGEAFF.

This sequence joins TRBV5-1 and TRBJ2-1; TRBD2 matches at 7 bases. The germline CDR1 and CDR2 sequences are SGHRS and YFSETQ. After removal of 6 bases from V and 1 base from J, the junction contained 10 bases not matched to a gene. The CDR3 spans 16 residues. The CDR3 spells CASTWGWEGSYNEQFF. In nucleotides, the CDR3 is TGCGCCAGCACCTGGGGCTGGGAGGGGTCCTACAATGAGCAGTTCTTC.

This clone has a single count. The rearrangement links TRBV6-5 to TRBJ1-6; no reliable D call. Trimming left V 1 base short and J 10 bases short, with 8 bases between. Germline-derived CDR1 and CDR2 are MNHEY and SVGAGI. The CDR3 totals 13 residues. The CDR3 is CASSYYSLSPLHF. Written as DNA, the CDR3 is TGTGCCAGCAGTTACTACAGCTTATCACCCCTCCACTTT.

This sequence joins TRBV19 and TRBJ1-2, with TRBD1 as a possible D gene (5 bases). Trimming took 4 bases from V and 5 from J, leaving 14 bases between them. CDR3 length equals 14 residues. Germline loops: CDR1 LNHDA, CDR2 SQIVND (reference sequence). Here the CDR3 DNA reads TGTGCCAGTAGTACAGGTCAGGAGGGGTATGGCTACACCTTC. It specifies CASSTGQEGYGYTF.

This chain links TRBV6-1 with TRBJ2-3; 7 bases fit TRBD1. CDR1 is MNHNS, CDR2 SASEGT, per germline. The J segment lost 5 bases and the V segment lost 2 bases, leaving 10 bases of the junction unmatched. The CDR3 spans 16 residues. The CDR3 sequence: CASSEPKGGAGDTQYF. CDR3 coding DNA: TGTGCCAGCAGTGAACCAAAAGGGGGCGCGGGAGATACGCAGTATTTT.

The chain combines TRBV29-1 with TRBJ2-5; no clear D gene. Germline V gene data show CDR1 as SQVTM and CDR2 as ANQGSEA. V lost 2 bases, J lost 3 bases, and 10 bases lay in between. The CDR3 length is 13 residues. This CDR3 is CSVEKRREETQYF. The CDR3 DNA reads TGCAGCGTTGAAAAACGGAGAGAAGAGACCCAGTACTTC.

The chain links TRBV30 to TRBJ1-4; TRBD1 is a possible D gene (5 bases). With 5 bases removed from V and 8 bases from J, the gap between germline ends came to 9 bases. In germline, CDR1 is GTSNPN, CDR2 SVGIG (reference sequence). The CDR3 consists of 11 residues. CDR3 coding DNA: TGTGCCTGGCGGGACGAGGAAAAACTGTTTTTT. This translates into CAWRDEEKLFF.

This clone was counted once. The chain has TRBV20-1 and TRBJ1-1, with TRBD1 identical over 7 bases. The CDR3 has 11 residues. V lost 8 bases, J lost 3 bases, and 3 bases stayed unmatched. The germline V gene encodes CDR1 DFQATT and CDR2 SNEGSKA (reference sequence). The CDR3 protein is CSPRGDTEAFF. CDR3 nucleotide sequence: TGCAGTCCCAGGGGGGACACTGAAGCTTTCTTT.

J is TRBJ2-7 and V is TRBV19; D perhaps matches TRBD2 (6 bases). V dropped 3 bases and J dropped 2 bases, with 8 bases sitting between them. This CDR3 comprises 13 residues. Looked up from germline, CDR1 is LNHDA and CDR2 is SQIVND (reference sequence). The CDR3: CASSMEGTYEQYF. The CDR3 bases are TGTGCCAGTAGTATGGAGGGGACCTACGAGCAGTACTTC.

This clone was seen more than once but under ten times. This chain joins TRBV10-2 and TRBJ2-1; TRBD1 is a possible D gene (5 bases). The CDR3 spans 15 residues. The germline V and J ends were trimmed by 1 base and 4 bases, with 11 bases remaining between them. CDR1 and CDR2 (germline): WSHSY, SAAADI. CDR3 in DNA: TGCGCCAGCAGTGAGTTATTGCAGGGATACAATGAGCAGTTCTTC. Translated, it gives CASSELLQGYNEQFF.

This clone was recorded a few times. CDR3 in amino acids: CASSVGYQETQYF. CDR3 in DNA: TGTGCCAGCTCGGTGGGGTACCAAGAGACCCAGTACTTC. The rearrangement links TRBV14 to TRBJ2-5; D not certain. Germline assignment: CDR1 SGHDN and CDR2 FVKESK. V was cut by 8 bases and J by 0 bases, with 10 bases left in between. This CDR3 has 13 residues.

As regards this clone: This sample includes further DNA sequences coding for the same CDR3. The chain has TRBV2 and TRBJ1-6; D uncertain. This CDR3 region has 12 residues. Germline-derived CDR1 and CDR2 are SNHLY and FYNNEI. V lost 4 bases and J lost 7, with 5 bases in between. The CDR3 DNA reads TGTGCCAGCAGTGTTTCCAATTCACCCCTCCACTTT. Protein sequence: CASSVSNSPLHF.

V and J are TRBV7-2 and TRBJ1-4; D gene ambiguous. V lost 0 bases and J 4 bases, leaving 3 bases between the germline ends. The CDR3 totals 13 residues. Germline loops: CDR1 SGHTA, CDR2 FQGNSA. CDR3 in amino acids: CASSLAINEKLFF. DNA of the CDR3: TGTGCCAGCAGCTTAGCAATTAATGAAAAACTGTTTTTT.

The chain employs TRBV19 and TRBJ2-5, with D possibly being TRBD1 (6 bases). Per germline, CDR1 LNHDA and CDR2 SQIVND (reference sequence). Trimming stripped 7 bases from V and 5 bases from J, with 17 bases between. This CDR3 is built from 14 residues. The CDR3 loop is CASKGGALWETQYF. The DNA of the CDR3 is TGTGCCAGTAAAGGGGGAGCGTTGTGGGAGACCCAGTACTTC.

This clone showed up just a few times. This sample includes further DNA sequences coding for the same CDR3. The V gene is TRBV7-9, the J gene TRBJ1-5; a weak D match, TRBD1 (5 bases). Trimming shortened V by 0 bases and J by 3 bases, and 6 bases separated the two germline ends. The CDR3 sequence is 14 residues long. Per the germline V gene, CDR1 is SEHNR and CDR2 is FQNEAQ (reference sequence). CDR3 protein: CASSLAGVNQPQHF. For the CDR3, the DNA is TGTGCCAGCAGCTTAGCGGGGGTCAATCAGCCCCAGCATTTT. Together with reference TRBV7-9 and TRBJ1-5, the CDR3 gives the full variable domain: DTGVSQNPRHKITKRGQNVTFRCDPISEHNRLYWYRQTLGQGPEFLTYFQNEAQLEKSRLLSDRFSAERPKGSFSTLEIQRTEQGDSAMYLCASSLAGVNQPQHFGDGTRLSIL.

This chain joins TRBV25-1 and TRBJ1-3; D remains unclear. The V gene's germline CDR1 is MGHDK and CDR2 SYGVNS. CDR3 size: 14 residues. The ends were cut back, 4 bases at V and 0 bases at J, with 7 bases in the middle. The CDR3 DNA sequence: TGTGCCAGCAGTGGGGCAGACTCTGGAAACACCATATATTTT. It translates to CASSGADSGNTIYF.

This chain uses TRBV10-2 with TRBJ2-7; 8 bases line up with TRBD1. This CDR3 spans 14 amino acids. Germline loops: CDR1 WSHSY, CDR2 SAAADI. V lost 9 bases to trimming and J lost 1 base; unmatched junction nucleotides: 8. DNA of the CDR3: TGCGCCAGTTCGGACAGGGAAGATTCCTACGAGCAGTACTTC. It codes for CASSDREDSYEQYF.

The chain recombines TRBV19 with TRBJ1-2; unclear D gene. CDR1 and CDR2 (germline): LNHDA, SQIVND (reference sequence). V was trimmed by 4 bases and J by 4 bases, leaving 16 bases between them. CDR3 length: 15 amino acids. Written as DNA, the CDR3 is TGTGCCAGTAGTAAACCCGCTGGGGAAACCTATGGCTACACCTTC. Its translation is CASSKPAGETYGYTF. The full variable domain, in which reference TRBV19 and TRBJ1-2 provide the parts outside the CDR3, is DGGITQSPKYLFRKEGQNVTLSCEQNLNHDAMYWYRQDPGQGLRLIYYSQIVNDFQKGDIAEGYSVSREKKESFPLTVTSAQKNPTAFYLCASSKPAGETYGYTFGSGTRLTVV.

This chain uses TRBV6-5 with TRBJ1-1; D might be TRBD1 (5 bases). The germline V gene encodes CDR1 MNHEY and CDR2 SVGAGI. Trimming took 6 bases from V and 8 from J, leaving 13 bases between them. CDR3 length: 12 amino acids. As DNA, the CDR3 is TGTGCCAGCAGGGGACGATTAGTCGAAGCTTTCTTT. Protein: CASRGRLVEAFF.

This clone ranks as large. The chain links TRBV4-3 to TRBJ2-1; 12 bases line up with TRBD2. This CDR3 contains 17 residues. Germline CDR1 LGHNA, CDR2 YSLEER. V was clipped by 0 bases and J by 4 bases; unmatched bases: 4. For the CDR3, the DNA is TGCGCCAGCAGCCAAGAGCTAGCGGGGGGGCCTTACAATGAGCAGTTCTTC. Translated: CASSQELAGGPYNEQFF.

The CDR3 sequence is CASSLALGRAAPYGYTF. CDR3 sequence (DNA): TGTGCCAGCAGCTTAGCGTTGGGCAGAGCCGCCCCCTATGGCTACACCTTC. The V call is TRBV7-9, the J call TRBJ1-2, with no clear D. From germline, CDR1 is SEHNR and CDR2 FQNEAQ (reference sequence). The CDR3 is 17 amino acids. V lost 0 bases and J lost 4, with 18 bases in between. Together with reference TRBV7-9 and TRBJ1-2, the CDR3 gives the full variable domain: DTGVSQNPRHKITKRGQNVTFRCDPISEHNRLYWYRQTLGQGPEFLTYFQNEAQLEKSRLLSDRFSAERPKGSFSTLEIQRTEQGDSAMYLCASSLALGRAAPYGYTFGSGTRLTVV.

V usage is TRBV5-1 and J usage is TRBJ1-6; 9 bases align to TRBD1. Trimming took 0 bases from V and 6 from J; bases not matched to a gene: 1. The CDR3 extends over 15 amino acids. Germline V lookup: CDR1 SGHRS, CDR2 YFSETQ. CDR3 region: CASSLAGQGNSPLHF. In DNA, the CDR3 is TGCGCCAGCAGCTTGGCGGGACAGGGTAATTCACCCCTCCACTTT.

V usage is TRBV6-5 and J usage is TRBJ1-2, with D unresolved. The CDR3 sequence is 11 residues long. V was pared by 2 bases and J by 8 bases, with 6 bases between. The germline V gene has CDR1 MNHEY and CDR2 SVGAGI. As DNA, the CDR3 is TGTGCCAGCAGTTACATGGGAGGCTACACCTTC. Protein: CASSYMGGYTF.

The V gene is TRBV25-1, the J gene TRBJ2-1; D call uncertain. Per germline, CDR1 MGHDK and CDR2 SYGVNS. There are 15 residues in the CDR3. V lost 8 bases, J lost 5 bases, and 19 bases lay in between. The CDR3 here is CASSPEYGSDNEQFF. The CDR3, as DNA: TGTGCCAGCTCTCCCGAGTACGGTTCCGACAATGAGCAGTTCTTC.

The V call is TRBV2, the J call TRBJ2-7, with TRBD2 matching 7 bases. The V and J ends lost 6 bases and 0 bases, in that order; junction bases with no gene match: 14. Germline V gives CDR1 SNHLY, CDR2 FYNNEI. The length of the CDR3 is 17 residues. In DNA, the CDR3 is TGTGCCAGCAGCGATAGCGGGTGGACTGAAAGCTCCTACGAGCAGTACTTC. It specifies CASSDSGWTESSYEQYF.

This sequence joins TRBV2 and TRBJ2-2; D is ambiguous. CDR3 length: 13 amino acids. Germline V gene data show CDR1 as SNHLY and CDR2 as FYNNEI. V was clipped by 6 bases and J by 2 bases, with 7 bases between them. The CDR3 reads CASRYTNTGELFF. In DNA, the CDR3 is TGTGCCAGCAGATACACAAACACCGGGGAGCTGTTTTTT.

The chain recombines TRBV15 with TRBJ2-7, with 9 bases that match TRBD2. There are 16 residues in the CDR3. CDR1 and CDR2 from the germline V gene are LNHNV and YYDKDF (reference sequence). V shed 0 bases, J shed 5 bases, and the junction held 8 bases outside the gene matches. CDR3 sequence: CATSRDGIAGADEQYF. DNA of the CDR3: TGTGCCACCAGCAGAGATGGGATAGCGGGGGCCGACGAGCAGTACTTC.